The 5 T cell receptor beta chains below were found in one sample sequenced in a study of OX40 agonist ivuxolimab in advanced cancers. Sequencing used immunoSEQ multiplex PCR; TCRdb keeps in-frame clones, though not all of them. The data contain about 83,000 clones, about 80% of them singletons. The specimen comprised CD4+ or CD8+ T cells sorted from blood, sampled in a trial of the OX40 agonist ivuxolimab. The source is an adult with an advanced solid tumor such as melanoma, head and neck, liver or kidney cancer.

The chain employs TRBV6-4 and TRBJ1-3; D not resolved. The V gene lost 1 base and the J gene lost 0 bases, with 10 bases spanning the gap. The CDR3 runs 16 residues. Per germline, CDR1 MRHNA and CDR2 SNTAGT. CDR3 residues: CASSDWVSFSGNTIYF. The CDR3 bases are TGTGCCAGCAGTGACTGGGTCAGCTTCTCTGGAAACACCATATATTTT.

In its sample, this clone was seen once. This CDR3 is also generated by other DNA sequences in the sample. The CDR3 DNA is TGTGCCAGCAGCGGCGGGGGGTATGGCTACACCTTC. The encoded protein is CASSGGGYGYTF. The rearrangement links TRBV7-9 to TRBJ1-2; D may be TRBD1 (5 bases). The CDR3 has 12 amino acids. The germline V gene has CDR1 SEHNR and CDR2 FQNEAQ (reference sequence). The ends were cut back, 5 bases at V and 5 bases at J, with 9 bases in the middle.

V is TRBV5-1 and J is TRBJ1-1; 9 bases align to TRBD1. This CDR3 is built from 16 residues. Per the germline V gene, CDR1 is SGHRS and CDR2 is YFSETQ. Trimming took 4 bases from V and 1 from J; bases not matched to a gene: 8. CDR3 region: CASSRGSGQGNTEAFF. The CDR3 DNA is TGCGCCAGCAGCAGGGGTTCGGGACAGGGGAACACTGAAGCTTTCTTT.

This chain joins TRBV7-7 and TRBJ2-5; a weak D match, TRBD1 (5 bases). CDR1 is SSHAT, CDR2 FNYEAQ, per germline (reference sequence). V was cut by 3 bases and J by 0 bases, with 5 bases left in between. The CDR3 length is 13 residues. The CDR3 sequence: CASSLTDQETQYF. CDR3 in DNA: TGTGCCAGCAGCTTGACAGACCAAGAGACCCAGTACTTC.

This clone was found a few times. The chain uses TRBV5-1 and TRBJ1-5; 7 bases are a match to TRBD1. The V gene end was trimmed by 0 bases and the J gene end by 7 bases; junction bases not matched to a gene: 7. CDR1 SGHRS and CDR2 YFSETQ come from the germline V gene. This CDR3 spans 15 amino acids. The CDR3 coding sequence is TGCGCCAGCAGCTTGGATGACAGGGAAGGGCAGCCCCAGCATTTT. Protein sequence: CASSLDDREGQPQHF.